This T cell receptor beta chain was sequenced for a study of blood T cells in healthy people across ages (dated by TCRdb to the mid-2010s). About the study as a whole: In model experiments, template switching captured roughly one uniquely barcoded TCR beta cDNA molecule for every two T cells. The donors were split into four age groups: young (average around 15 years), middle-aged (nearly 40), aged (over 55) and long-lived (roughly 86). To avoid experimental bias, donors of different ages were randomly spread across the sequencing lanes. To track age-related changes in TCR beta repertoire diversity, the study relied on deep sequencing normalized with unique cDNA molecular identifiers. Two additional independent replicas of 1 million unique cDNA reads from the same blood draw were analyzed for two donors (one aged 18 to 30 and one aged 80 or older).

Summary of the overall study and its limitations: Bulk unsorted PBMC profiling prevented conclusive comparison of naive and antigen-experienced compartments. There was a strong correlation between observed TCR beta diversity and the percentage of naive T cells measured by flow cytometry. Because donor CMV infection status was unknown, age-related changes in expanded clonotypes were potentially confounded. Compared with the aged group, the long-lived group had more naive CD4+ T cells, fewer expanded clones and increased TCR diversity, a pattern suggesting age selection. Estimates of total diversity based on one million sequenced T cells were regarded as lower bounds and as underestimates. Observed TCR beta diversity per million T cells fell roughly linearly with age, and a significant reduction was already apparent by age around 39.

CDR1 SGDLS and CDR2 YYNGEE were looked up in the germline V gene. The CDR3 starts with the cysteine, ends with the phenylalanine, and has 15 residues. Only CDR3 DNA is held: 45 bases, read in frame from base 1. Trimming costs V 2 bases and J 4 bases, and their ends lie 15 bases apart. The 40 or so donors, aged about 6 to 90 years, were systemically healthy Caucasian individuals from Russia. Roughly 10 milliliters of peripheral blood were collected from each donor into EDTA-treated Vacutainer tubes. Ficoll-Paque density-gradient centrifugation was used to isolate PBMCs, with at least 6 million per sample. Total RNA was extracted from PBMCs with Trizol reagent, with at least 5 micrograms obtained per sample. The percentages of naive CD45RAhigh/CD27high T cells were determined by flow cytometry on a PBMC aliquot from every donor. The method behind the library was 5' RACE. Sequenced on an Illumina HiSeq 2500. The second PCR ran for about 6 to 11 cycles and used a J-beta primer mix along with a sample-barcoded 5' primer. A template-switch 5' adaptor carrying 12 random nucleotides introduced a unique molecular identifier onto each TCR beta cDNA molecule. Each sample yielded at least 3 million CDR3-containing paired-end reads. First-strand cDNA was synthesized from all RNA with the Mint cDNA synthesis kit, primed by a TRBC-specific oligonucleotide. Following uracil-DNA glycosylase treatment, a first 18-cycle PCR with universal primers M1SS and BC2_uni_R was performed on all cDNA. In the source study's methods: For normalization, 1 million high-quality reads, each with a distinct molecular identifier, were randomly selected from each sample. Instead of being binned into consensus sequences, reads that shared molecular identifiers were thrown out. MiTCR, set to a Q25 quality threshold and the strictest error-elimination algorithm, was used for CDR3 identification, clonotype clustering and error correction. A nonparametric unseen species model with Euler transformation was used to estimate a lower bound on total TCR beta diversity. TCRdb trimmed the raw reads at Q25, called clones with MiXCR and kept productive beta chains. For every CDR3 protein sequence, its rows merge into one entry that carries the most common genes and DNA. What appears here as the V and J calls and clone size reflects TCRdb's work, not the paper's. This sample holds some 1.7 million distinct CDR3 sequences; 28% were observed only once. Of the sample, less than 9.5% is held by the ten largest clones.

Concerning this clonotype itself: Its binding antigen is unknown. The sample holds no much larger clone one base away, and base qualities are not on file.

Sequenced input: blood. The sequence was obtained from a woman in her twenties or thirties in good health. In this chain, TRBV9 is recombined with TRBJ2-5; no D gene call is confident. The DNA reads TGTGCCAGCAGCGTGGGATCGAGCATTTCAGAGACCCAGTACTTC. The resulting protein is CASSVGSSISETQYF.